This T cell receptor (beta chain) was recovered during a study of cytotoxic CD8 clonotypes in ibrutinib-treated CLL. At the level of the study: The patients, roughly ten relapsed/refractory and fewer than 16 treatment-naive, included approximately 18 who were IGHV unmutated. After treatment lasting a median 12 months, range 6 to 36, response samples were collected.

Germline-derived CDR1 and CDR2 are GTSNPN and SVGIG (reference sequence). The CDR3 has 15 residues. J gave up 0 bases and V 3 bases, and 4 bases lay outside the gene matches. This clone has just a few counts. Frozen PBMC stocks contributed around 2 micrograms of genomic DNA to the TCR beta libraries. With sequencing, the targeted depth ranged from 1 in 200,000 to 1 in 1 million T cells. Sequencing used immunoSEQ multiplex PCR; TCRdb keeps in-frame clones, though not all of them. The sample lists hundreds of thousands of clones, roughly 70% seen once, with just over 15% in the top ten. The sequence was obtained from a human donor with chronic lymphocytic leukemia. This chain connects TRBV30 to TRBJ2-1, with TRBD2 matching over 8 bases. This material consisted of PBMCs, taken after 24 months of ibrutinib treatment. In DNA, the CDR3 is TGTGCCTGGAGCGCCGGGACTAGCTCCTACAATGAGCAGTTCTTC. Protein: CAWSAGTSSYNEQFF.